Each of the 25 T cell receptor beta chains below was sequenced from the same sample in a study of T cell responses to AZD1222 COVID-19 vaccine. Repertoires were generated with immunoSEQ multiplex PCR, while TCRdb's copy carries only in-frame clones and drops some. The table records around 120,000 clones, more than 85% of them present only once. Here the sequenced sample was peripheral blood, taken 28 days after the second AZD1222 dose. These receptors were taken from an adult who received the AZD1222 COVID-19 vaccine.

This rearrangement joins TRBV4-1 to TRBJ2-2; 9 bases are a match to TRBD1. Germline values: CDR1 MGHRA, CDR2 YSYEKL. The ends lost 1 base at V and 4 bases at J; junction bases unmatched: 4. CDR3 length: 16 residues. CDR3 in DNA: TGCGCCAGCAGCCAAGTGGGACAGGGACTCACCGGGGAGCTGTTTTTT. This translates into CASSQVGQGLTGELFF.

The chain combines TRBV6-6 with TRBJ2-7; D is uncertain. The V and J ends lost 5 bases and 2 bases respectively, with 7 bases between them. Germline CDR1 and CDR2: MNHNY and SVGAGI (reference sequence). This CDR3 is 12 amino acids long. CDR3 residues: CASSIEAYEQYF. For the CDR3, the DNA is TGTGCCAGCAGTATTGAGGCCTACGAGCAGTACTTC.

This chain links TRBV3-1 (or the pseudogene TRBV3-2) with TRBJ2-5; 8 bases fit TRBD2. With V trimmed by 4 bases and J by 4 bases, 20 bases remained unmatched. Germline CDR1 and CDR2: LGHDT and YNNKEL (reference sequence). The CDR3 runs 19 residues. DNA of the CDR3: TGTGCCAGCAGCCCCGCTTGGGAAGCGGGAGACATCCGGGGAGAGACCCAGTACTTC. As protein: CASSPAWEAGDIRGETQYF.

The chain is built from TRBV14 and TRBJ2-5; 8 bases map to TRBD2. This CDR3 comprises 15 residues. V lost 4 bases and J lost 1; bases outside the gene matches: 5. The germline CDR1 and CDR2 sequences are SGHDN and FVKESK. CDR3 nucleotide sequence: TGTGCCAGCAGCCCGGGAGGGAGCGGCCAAGAGACCCAGTACTTC. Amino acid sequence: CASSPGGSGQETQYF.

The CDR3 reads CASSYLEYNEQFF. The CDR3 DNA is TGTGCCAGCAGCTACCTAGAGTACAATGAGCAGTTCTTC. V is TRBV5-6 and J is TRBJ2-1; D unclear. This CDR3 has 13 amino acids. Germline-derived CDR1 and CDR2 are SGHDT and YYEEEE. V was shortened by 3 bases and J by 4 bases, with 8 bases between the two germline ends.

CDR3 amino acids: CASSHTGGYQPQHF. The CDR3 DNA reads as TGCGCCAGCAGCCACACAGGGGGCTATCAGCCCCAGCATTTT. The rearrangement uses TRBV4-1 and TRBJ1-5, with 9 nucleotides matching TRBD1. Germline CDR1 reads MGHRA; CDR2 reads YSYEKL. Trimming removed 3 bases from V and 5 bases from J; junction bases left unmatched: 2. The CDR3 covers 14 residues.

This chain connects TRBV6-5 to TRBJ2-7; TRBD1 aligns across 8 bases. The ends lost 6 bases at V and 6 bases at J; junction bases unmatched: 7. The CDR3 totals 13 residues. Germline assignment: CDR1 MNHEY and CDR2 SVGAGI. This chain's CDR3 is CASSQGQAVEQYF. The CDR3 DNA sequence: TGTGCCAGCAGCCAGGGACAGGCCGTCGAGCAGTACTTC.

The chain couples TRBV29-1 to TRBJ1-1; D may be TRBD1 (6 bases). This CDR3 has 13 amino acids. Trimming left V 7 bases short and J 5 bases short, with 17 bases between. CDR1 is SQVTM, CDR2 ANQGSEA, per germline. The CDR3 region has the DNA TGCAGCGGTCTACTGACAGGAGGAACTGAAGCTTTCTTT. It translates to CSGLLTGGTEAFF.

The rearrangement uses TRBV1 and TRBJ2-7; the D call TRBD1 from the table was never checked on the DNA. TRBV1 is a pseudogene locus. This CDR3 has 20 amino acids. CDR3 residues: CTSSPTRQGQYRFNTYEQYF. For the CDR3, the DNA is TGCACCAGCAGCCCCACTCGGCAGGGGCAATACAGGTTTAATACCTACGAGCAGTACTTC.

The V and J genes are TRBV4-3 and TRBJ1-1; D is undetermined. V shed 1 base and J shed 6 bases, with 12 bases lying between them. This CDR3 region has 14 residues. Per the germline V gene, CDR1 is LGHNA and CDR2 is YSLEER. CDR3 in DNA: TGCGCCAGCAGCCAAGTGAGGGATAAGTCTGAAGCTTTCTTT. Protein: CASSQVRDKSEAFF.

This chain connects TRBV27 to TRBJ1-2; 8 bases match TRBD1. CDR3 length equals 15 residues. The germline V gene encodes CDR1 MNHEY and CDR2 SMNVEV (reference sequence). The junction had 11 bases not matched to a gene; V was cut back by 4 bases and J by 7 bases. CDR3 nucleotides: TGTGCCAGCAGTTCCGGACAGGGAGATTCCATTGGCTACACCTTC. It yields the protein CASSSGQGDSIGYTF.

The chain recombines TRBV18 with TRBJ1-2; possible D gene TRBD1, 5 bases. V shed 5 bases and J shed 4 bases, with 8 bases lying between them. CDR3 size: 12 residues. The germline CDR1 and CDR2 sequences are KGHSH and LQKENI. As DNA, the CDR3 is TGTGCCAGCTCAGGAGACAGCTATGGCTACACCTTC. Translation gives CASSGDSYGYTF.

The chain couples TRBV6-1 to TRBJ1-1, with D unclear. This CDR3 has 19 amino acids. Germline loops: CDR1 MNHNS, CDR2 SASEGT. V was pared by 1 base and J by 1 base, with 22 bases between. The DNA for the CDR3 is TGTGCCAGCAGTGAAGATATAAGAGGCTTTGTAAATTCGAACACTGAAGCTTTCTTT. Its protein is CASSEDIRGFVNSNTEAFF.

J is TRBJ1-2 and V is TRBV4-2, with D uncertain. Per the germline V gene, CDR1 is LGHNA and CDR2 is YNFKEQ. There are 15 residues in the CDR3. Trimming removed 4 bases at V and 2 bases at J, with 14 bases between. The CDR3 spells CASSPPRQGNYGYTF. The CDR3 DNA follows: TGTGCCAGCAGCCCCCCGCGACAAGGAAACTATGGCTACACCTTC.

The CDR3 protein is CASSLGLAGELFF. DNA of the CDR3: TGTGCCAGCAGCTTAGGGCTTGCCGGGGAGCTGTTTTTT. The genes are TRBV7-8 and TRBJ2-2, with no clear D. The V gene lost 1 base and the J gene lost 6 bases, with 6 bases spanning the gap. This CDR3 has 13 residues. Looked up from germline, CDR1 is SGHVS and CDR2 is FQNEAQ.

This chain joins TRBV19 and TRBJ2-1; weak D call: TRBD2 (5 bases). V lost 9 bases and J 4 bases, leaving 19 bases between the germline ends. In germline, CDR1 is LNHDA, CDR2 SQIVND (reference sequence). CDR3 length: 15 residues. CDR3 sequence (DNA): TGTGCCAGCTCGATATCAACTAGTGTATACAATGAGCAGTTCTTC. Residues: CASSISTSVYNEQFF.

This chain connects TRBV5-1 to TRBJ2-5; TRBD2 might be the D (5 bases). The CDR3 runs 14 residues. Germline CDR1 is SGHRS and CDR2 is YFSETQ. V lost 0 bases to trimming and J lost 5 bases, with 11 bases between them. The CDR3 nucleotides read TGCGCCAGCAGCTTGGAGCTCCCGGGGGAGACCCAGTACTTC. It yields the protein CASSLELPGETQYF.

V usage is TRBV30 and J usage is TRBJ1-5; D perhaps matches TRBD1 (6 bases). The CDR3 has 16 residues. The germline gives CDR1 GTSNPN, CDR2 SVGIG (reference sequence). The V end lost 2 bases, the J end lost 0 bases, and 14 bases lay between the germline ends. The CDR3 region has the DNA TGTGCCTGGAGTTATTCCACAGGGAGTAGCAATCAGCCCCAGCATTTT. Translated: CAWSYSTGSSNQPQHF.

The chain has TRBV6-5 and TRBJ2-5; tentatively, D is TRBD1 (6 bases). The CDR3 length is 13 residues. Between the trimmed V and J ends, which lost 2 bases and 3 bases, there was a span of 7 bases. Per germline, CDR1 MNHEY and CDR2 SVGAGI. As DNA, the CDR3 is TGTGCCAGCAGTTACGCAGGGGAAGAGACCCAGTACTTC. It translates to CASSYAGEETQYF.

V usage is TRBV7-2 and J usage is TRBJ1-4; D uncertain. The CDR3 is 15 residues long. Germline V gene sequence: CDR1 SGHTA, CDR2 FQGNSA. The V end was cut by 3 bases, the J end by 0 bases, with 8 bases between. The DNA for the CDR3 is TGTGCCAGCAGCTTGAGAGGAGCAACTAATGAAAAACTGTTTTTT. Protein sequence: CASSLRGATNEKLFF. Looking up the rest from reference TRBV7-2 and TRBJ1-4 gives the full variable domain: GAGVSQSPSNKVTEKGKDVELRCDPISGHTALYWYRQSLGQGLEFLIYFQGNSAPDKSGLPSDRFSAERTGGSVSTLTIQRTQQEDSAVYLCASSLRGATNEKLFFGSGTQLSVL.

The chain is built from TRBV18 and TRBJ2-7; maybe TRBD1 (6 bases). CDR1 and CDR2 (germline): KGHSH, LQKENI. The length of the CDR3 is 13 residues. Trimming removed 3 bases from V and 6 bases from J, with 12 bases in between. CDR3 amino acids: CASSPIQGGEQYF. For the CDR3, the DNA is TGTGCCAGCTCACCGATACAGGGTGGCGAGCAGTACTTC.

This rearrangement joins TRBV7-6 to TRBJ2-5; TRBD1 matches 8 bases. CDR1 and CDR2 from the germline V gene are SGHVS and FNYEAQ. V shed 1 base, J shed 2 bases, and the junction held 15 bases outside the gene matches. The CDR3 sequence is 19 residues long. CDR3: CASSLGQAADREEQETQYF. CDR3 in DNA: TGTGCCAGCAGCTTAGGGCAGGCAGCGGACAGGGAAGAGCAAGAGACCCAGTACTTC. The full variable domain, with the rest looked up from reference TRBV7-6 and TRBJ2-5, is GAGVSQSPRYKVTKRGQDVALRCDPISGHVSLYWYRQALGQGPEFLTYFNYEAQQDKSGLPNDRFSAERPEGSISTLTIQRTEQRDSAMYRCASSLGQAADREEQETQYFGPGTRLLVL.

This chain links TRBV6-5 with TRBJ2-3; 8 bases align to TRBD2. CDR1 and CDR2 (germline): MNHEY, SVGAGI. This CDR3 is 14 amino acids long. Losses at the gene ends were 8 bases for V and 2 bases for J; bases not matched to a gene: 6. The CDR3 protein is CASGVSGTTDTQYF. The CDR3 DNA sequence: TGTGCCAGCGGGGTTAGCGGGACCACAGATACGCAGTATTTT.

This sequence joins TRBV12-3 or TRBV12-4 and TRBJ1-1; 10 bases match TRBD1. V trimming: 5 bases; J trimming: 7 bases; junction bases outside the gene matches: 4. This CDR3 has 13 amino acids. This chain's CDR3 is CASSRDRGREAFF. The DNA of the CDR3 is TGTGCCAGCAGTCGCGACAGGGGGCGTGAAGCTTTCTTT.

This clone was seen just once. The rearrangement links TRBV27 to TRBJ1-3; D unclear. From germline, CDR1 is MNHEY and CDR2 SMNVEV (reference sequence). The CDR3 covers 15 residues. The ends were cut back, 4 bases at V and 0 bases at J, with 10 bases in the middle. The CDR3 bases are TGTGCCAGCAGTTGGCGGGGAAGCTCTGGAAACACCATATATTTT. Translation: CASSWRGSSGNTIYF.